These 25 T cell receptor beta chains came from one sample sequenced in a study of blood T cell repertoires in COVID-19. Generated by immunoSEQ multiplex PCR, the TCRdb table keeps only in-frame clones and is missing some. In the table there are 200,000 to 300,000 clones, approximately 80% of which are singletons. Sequencing input: peripheral blood. The receptors were gathered from a man aged 35 to 55 who had recovered from COVID-19.

The gene calls are TRBV11-2 and TRBJ2-1; a weak D match, TRBD2 (5 bases). Germline loops: CDR1 SGHAT, CDR2 FQNNGV. Trimming removed 5 bases at V and 6 bases at J, with 14 bases between. The CDR3 consists of 14 residues. DNA of the CDR3: TGTGCCAGCAGCCCGGAGTCGGGAAGCAATGAGCAGTTCTTC. Translating gives CASSPESGSNEQFF.

The V call is TRBV30, the J call TRBJ1-6; D gene uncertain. CDR1 is GTSNPN and CDR2 is SVGIG in the germline V gene (reference sequence). V was clipped by 0 bases and J by 6 bases, with 12 bases between them. The CDR3 covers 15 residues. In DNA form, the CDR3 reads TGTGCCTGGAGTGTACGACGGGAACTTAATTCACCCCTCCACTTT. This translates into CAWSVRRELNSPLHF.

The V and J genes are TRBV7-8 and TRBJ1-3, with TRBD1 as a possible D gene (5 bases). Germline loops: CDR1 SGHVS, CDR2 FQNEAQ. V lost 6 bases and J lost 4, with 13 bases in between. The CDR3 totals 14 residues. The CDR3 nucleotides read TGTGCCAGCAGACCTCGGGGGACCGGAAACACCATATATTTT. Protein product: CASRPRGTGNTIYF.

Only one count was recorded for this clone. The chain links TRBV4-3 to TRBJ2-1, with D hard to call. V dropped 4 bases and J dropped 1 base, with 17 bases sitting between them. This CDR3 contains 17 residues. The germline gives CDR1 LGHNA, CDR2 YSLEER. The CDR3 region has the DNA TGCGCCAGCAGCCCGTCGGCAGGAATCAAGTCCTACAATGAGCAGTTCTTC. Amino acid sequence: CASSPSAGIKSYNEQFF.

This clone was observed a few times. V gene TRBV30 combines with J gene TRBJ2-7, with 9 bases lining up with TRBD1. The germline V gene encodes CDR1 GTSNPN and CDR2 SVGIG (reference sequence). Unmatched junction bases numbered 1, after V lost 4 bases and J lost 3 bases. The CDR3 spans 12 residues. DNA for the CDR3: TGTGCCTGGAAGGACAGGGGCTACGAGCAGTACTTC. Its translation: CAWKDRGYEQYF. Drawing the rest from reference TRBV30 and TRBJ2-7, the complete variable domain is SQTIHQWPATLVQPVGSPLSLECTVEGTSNPNLYWYRQAAGRGLQLLFYSVGIGQISSEVPQNLSASRPQDRQFILSSKKLLLSDSGFYLCAWKDRGYEQYFGPGTRLTVT.

V usage is TRBV5-1 and J usage is TRBJ1-1, with 10 bases aligning to TRBD1. This CDR3 comprises 15 residues. J was trimmed by 4 bases and V by 4 bases; bases with no gene match: 7. Per germline, CDR1 SGHRS and CDR2 YFSETQ. CDR3 nucleotides: TGCGCCAGCAGCGTCGGGACAGGGGTGATCACTGAAGCTTTCTTT. Its translation: CASSVGTGVITEAFF.

The genes are TRBV5-5 and TRBJ2-7; 14 bases match TRBD2. The germline CDR1 and CDR2 sequences are SGHKS and YYEKEE (reference sequence). This CDR3 is 17 amino acids long. Germline trimming cut 0 bases from V and 4 bases from J; bases unmatched to any gene: 6. The CDR3: CASSLVGLAGVIYEQYF. CDR3 nucleotide sequence: TGTGCCAGCAGCTTGGTGGGACTAGCGGGAGTAATTTACGAGCAGTACTTC.

The sample holds a few counts of this clone. The chain combines TRBV7-9 with TRBJ1-2; tentatively, D is TRBD1 (6 bases). Germline V gene data show CDR1 as SEHNR and CDR2 as FQNEAQ (reference sequence). CDR3 length equals 16 residues. V was cut by 4 bases and J by 4 bases, with 19 bases left in between. CDR3 region: CASSSGDGKRVYGYTF. CDR3 nucleotides: TGTGCCAGCAGCTCAGGGGACGGGAAAAGAGTCTATGGCTACACCTTC.

This chain links TRBV30 with TRBJ1-5; 7 bases align to TRBD1. This CDR3 is 15 amino acids long. V gave up 2 bases and J gave up 0 bases; unmatched junction bases: 4. The germline V gene has CDR1 GTSNPN and CDR2 SVGIG (reference sequence). Here the CDR3 DNA reads TGTGCCTGGAGTCAAGGGGGCTATAGCAATCAGCCCCAGCATTTT. Protein: CAWSQGGYSNQPQHF.

The rearrangement joins TRBV25-1 to TRBJ1-1; 7 bases agree with TRBD1. Germline assignment: CDR1 MGHDK and CDR2 SYGVNS. CDR3 length equals 15 residues. Trimming removed 3 bases from V and 2 bases from J; junction bases left unmatched: 6. CDR3 nucleotides: TGTGCCAGCAGTGATAACAGGGGCGACAACACTGAAGCTTTCTTT. The encoded protein is CASSDNRGDNTEAFF.

The chain recombines TRBV27 with TRBJ2-7; D perhaps matches TRBD1 (6 bases). CDR3 length: 15 residues. Germline V gene data show CDR1 as MNHEY and CDR2 as SMNVEV (reference sequence). Trimming shortened V by 4 bases and J by 0 bases, and 13 bases separated the two germline ends. The DNA of the CDR3 is TGTGCCAGCAGTTCGCCGGGACATGTCTCCTACGAGCAGTACTTC. Amino acid sequence: CASSSPGHVSYEQYF.

This sequence joins TRBV10-3 and TRBJ2-1, with D possibly TRBD1 on 6 matching bases. The CDR3 has 14 amino acids. Per germline, CDR1 ENHRY and CDR2 SYGVKD. Trimming shortened V by 10 bases and J by 7 bases, and 20 bases separated the two germline ends. The CDR3 protein is CATGEPGQRNEQFF. In DNA form, the CDR3 reads TGTGCCACCGGGGAGCCAGGACAGAGGAATGAGCAGTTCTTC.

This clone was observed a few times. The identical CDR3 is also encoded by other nucleotide sequences in the sample. The chain couples TRBV19 to TRBJ2-2; perhaps TRBD2 as D (5 bases). This CDR3 spans 15 amino acids. V was clipped by 6 bases and J by 0 bases, with 11 bases between them. Germline V CDR1 and CDR2: LNHDA, SQIVND (reference sequence). The CDR3, as DNA: TGTGCCAGTAGCAGCAGGAGGACGAACACCGGGGAGCTGTTTTTT. It encodes CASSSRRTNTGELFF.

The chain combines TRBV2 with TRBJ2-2; 11 positions agree with TRBD2. CDR3 length equals 15 residues. With 6 bases clipped from V and 1 base from J, the junction kept 1 base outside the gene matches. Germline V gene sequence: CDR1 SNHLY, CDR2 FYNNEI. The CDR3: CASSTSGGNTGELFF. CDR3 nucleotides: TGTGCCAGCAGCACTAGCGGGGGGAACACCGGGGAGCTGTTTTTT.

The V call is TRBV5-5, the J call TRBJ2-1; 11 bases fit TRBD2. Germline V gene data show CDR1 as SGHKS and CDR2 as YYEKEE (reference sequence). V was pared by 3 bases and J by 7 bases, with 12 bases of the junction left unmatched. There are 17 residues in the CDR3. The DNA of the CDR3 is TGTGCCAGCAGCTCGTTCCCACTAGCGGGAGATCCGAATGAGCAGTTCTTC. Translation gives CASSSFPLAGDPNEQFF.

The chain uses TRBV5-6 and TRBJ2-7, with 7 bases identical to TRBD2. Germline CDR1 SGHDT, CDR2 YYEEEE. The CDR3 totals 15 residues. Germline trimming cut 4 bases from V and 0 bases from J; bases unmatched to any gene: 7. CDR3 protein: CASSPTWGGSYEQYF. As DNA, the CDR3 is TGTGCCAGCAGCCCGACCTGGGGGGGCTCCTACGAGCAGTACTTC.

This clone was seen just once. The CDR3 coding sequence is TGTGCCAGCAGTGAAGCGCTGTTCGCTGAGGGAAGAAACACCATATATTTT. Translated: CASSEALFAEGRNTIYF. The V gene is TRBV6-1, the J gene TRBJ1-3; D is unclear. In germline, CDR1 is MNHNS, CDR2 SASEGT. V lost 0 bases and J 5 bases, leaving 17 bases between the germline ends. The CDR3 consists of 17 residues.

The chain has TRBV2 and TRBJ2-3; D not certain. The CDR3 extends over 12 amino acids. The V end lost 6 bases, the J end lost 7 bases, and 11 bases lay between the germline ends. The germline V gene has CDR1 SNHLY and CDR2 FYNNEI. CDR3 DNA sequence: TGTGCCAGCAGATTCGTGGAGAATACGCAGTATTTT. Protein: CASRFVENTQYF. Full variable domain (rest looked up from reference TRBV2 and TRBJ2-3): EPEVTQTPSHQVTQMGQEVILRCVPISNHLYFYWYRQILGQKVEFLVSFYNNEISEKSEIFDDQFSVERPDGSNFTLKIRSTKLEDSAMYFCASRFVENTQYFGPGTRLTVL.

This clone was counted at least ten times. The same CDR3 is also encoded by other DNA sequences in this sample. V and J are TRBV18 and TRBJ1-5; D might be TRBD1 (5 bases). Germline V gene data show CDR1 as KGHSH and CDR2 as LQKENI. V lost 3 bases, J lost 1 base, and 10 bases lay in between. This CDR3 region has 15 residues. CDR3 DNA: TGTGCCAGCTCACCCAGACAGTCGAGCAATCAGCCCCAGCATTTT. This encodes CASSPRQSSNQPQHF.

This chain connects TRBV7-2 to TRBJ1-5; D is unresolved. V lost 5 bases and J 4 bases, leaving 15 bases between the germline ends. Per germline, CDR1 SGHTA and CDR2 FQGNSA. The CDR3 runs 15 residues. The CDR3 reads CASSTYDGYNQPQHF. DNA of the CDR3: TGTGCCAGCAGCACCTACGACGGGTATAATCAGCCCCAGCATTTT.

V and J are TRBV12-3 or TRBV12-4 and TRBJ1-1; D uncertain. The CDR3 has 12 amino acids. V dropped 1 base and J dropped 8 bases, with 8 bases sitting between them. CDR3 sequence: CASSLDNREAFF. CDR3 nucleotides: TGTGCCAGCAGTTTAGATAACAGAGAAGCTTTCTTT.

The J gene is TRBJ1-2, the V gene TRBV7-8; D may be TRBD1 (6 bases). Germline V gene sequence: CDR1 SGHVS, CDR2 FQNEAQ. The length of the CDR3 is 13 residues. Deletions cut 0 bases from V and 8 bases from J, with 10 bases between. CDR3 sequence (DNA): TGTGCCAGCAGCTTAGCGCGGGGGGCCGGCTACACCTTC. The encoded protein is CASSLARGAGYTF. The variable domain in full, completed from reference TRBV7-8 and TRBJ1-2, reads GAGVSQSPRYKVAKRGQDVALRCDPISGHVSLFWYQQALGQGPEFLTYFQNEAQLDKSGLPSDRFFAERPEGSVSTLKIQRTQQEDSAVYLCASSLARGAGYTFGSGTRLTVV.

This clone was seen only a few times. The chain couples TRBV6-1 to TRBJ1-2; no firm D call. Germline CDR1 is MNHNS and CDR2 is SASEGT. V was cut by 1 base and J by 4 bases, with 13 bases left in between. The CDR3 contains 15 residues. The CDR3 sequence: CASSEVEGTIYGYTF. The CDR3 DNA is TGTGCCAGCAGTGAAGTCGAGGGTACCATCTATGGCTACACCTTC.

This clone occurred a few times. V usage is TRBV5-1 and J usage is TRBJ2-1; 11 positions match TRBD2. Trimming at V came to 0 bases and at J to 4 bases, leaving 0 bases not matched to a gene. The CDR3 has 15 amino acids. CDR1 and CDR2 from the germline V gene are SGHRS and YFSETQ. The CDR3 protein is CASSLASGRYNEQFF. The CDR3 nucleotides read TGCGCCAGCAGCTTGGCTAGCGGGAGGTACAATGAGCAGTTCTTC.

CDR3 protein: CASSRTDSSYEQYF. CDR3 sequence (DNA): TGTGCCAGCAGCAGGACGGACAGTTCCTACGAGCAGTACTTC. The chain recombines TRBV11-3 with TRBJ2-7; possibly TRBD1 for D (6 bases). The CDR3 extends over 14 amino acids. V was pared by 5 bases and J by 1 base, with 12 bases between. The V gene's germline CDR1 is SGHNT and CDR2 YENEEA.